These T cell receptor beta chains were read from a single sample in a study of graft-versus-host responses after intestinal transplantation. This table comes from immunoSEQ multiplex PCR, and its TCRdb copy is limited to in-frame clones, with some not included. The sample comprises approximately 37,000 clones, 80% to 95% of which are singletons, and 3.5% to 4% rests with the top ten. The source was PBMCs, collected almost 750 days after intestinal transplantation. Source of these receptors: a human patient who received an intestinal transplant, so some T cells may come from the graft donor. Both conserved end residues are part of each CDR3. Fields, in order: clone size, V gene, D gene, J gene, CDR3 DNA, CDR3 protein. D genes are given only for firm matches. Clone sizes are given selectively: once, few, many, or a class where the clone is expanded.

-	TRBV5-6	-	TRBJ2-1	TGTGCCAGCAGCTTGGTAGGGCTAGCTAGTTACAATGAGCAGTTCTTC	CASSLVGLASYNEQFF
-	TRBV14	-	TRBJ1-3	TGTGCCAGCAGCCAAGCAGGGTCTGGAAACACCATATATTTT	CASSQAGSGNTIYF
-	TRBV27	-	TRBJ1-1	TGTGCCAGCAGTTCATGGACGGGAGACACTGAAGCTTTCTTT	CASSSWTGDTEAFF
-	TRBV27	-	TRBJ2-5	TGTGCCAGCAGGAACAGTGATGGAGAGACCCAGTACTTC	CASRNSDGETQYF
-	TRBV7-2	TRBD2	TRBJ2-3	TGTGCCAGCAGCTCATCAGCGGGAGAGGGTTCGGATACGCAGTATTTT	CASSSSAGEGSDTQYF
once	TRBV19	-	TRBJ2-1	TGTGCCAGTCGTCGAGGGGGCCCTCGGGGGAATGAGCAGTTCTTC	CASRRGGPRGNEQFF
-	TRBV9	TRBD2	TRBJ2-1	TGTGCCAGCAGCATCCGGACTAGCGGGGGCAATGAGCAGTTCTTC	CASSIRTSGGNEQFF
-	TRBV2	-	TRBJ1-1	TGTGCCAGTTGGGACACGGGCAGCACTGAAGCTTTCTTT	CASWDTGSTEAFF
-	TRBV19	-	TRBJ1-4	TGTGCCAGTAAAACAGCTATTAATGAAAAACTGTTTTTT	CASKTAINEKLFF
-	TRBV29-1	-	TRBJ2-3	TGCAGCGTCGAAGGCGAGGCAGATACGCAGTATTTT	CSVEGEADTQYF
-	TRBV2	-	TRBJ2-1	TGTGCCAGCACCTTGGTTTCCGGTGAGCAGTTCTTC	CASTLVSGEQFF
once	TRBV27	-	TRBJ2-7	TGTGCCAGCAGCCCCGCAAGCTCCTACGAGCAGTACTTC	CASSPASSYEQYF
-	TRBV20-1	-	TRBJ1-3	TGCAGTGCGGCTTCTGGAAACACCATATATTTT	CSAASGNTIYF
-	TRBV5-1	TRBD2	TRBJ2-1	TGCGCCAGCAGCACGGGGGGGACCCTTAACAATGAGCAGTTCTTC	CASSTGGTLNNEQFF
-	TRBV10-3	-	TRBJ2-7	TGTGCCATCAGTGAGTCGGGTTACGAGCAGTACTTC	CAISESGYEQYF
-	TRBV6-4	-	TRBJ2-1	TGTGCCAGCAGTGACTCGAGGGGGGCACAGAATGAGCAGTTCTTC	CASSDSRGAQNEQFF
-	TRBV18	-	TRBJ1-3	TGTGCCAGCTCCCAAAATCCGCAGACCTTCTCTGGAAACACCATATATTTT	CASSQNPQTFSGNTIYF
-	TRBV5-6	-	TRBJ2-7	TGTGCCAGCTCAGCTTGGGAATACGAGCAGTACTTC	CASSAWEYEQYF
-	TRBV12-5	TRBD1	TRBJ2-7	TGTGCTAGTGGTCCCAGCCCGGGACAGGGCTCCTACGAGCAGTACTTC	CASGPSPGQGSYEQYF
-	TRBV5-5	-	TRBJ1-4	TGTGCCAGCAGCTCTCTGGGGGCTCCTAATGAAAAACTGTTTTTT	CASSSLGAPNEKLFF
once	TRBV5-6	-	TRBJ2-7	TGTGCCAGCAGCTTCGGCAGTTCCTACGAGCAGTACTTC	CASSFGSSYEQYF
-	TRBV11-1	TRBD1	TRBJ2-5	TGTGCCAGCAGCCCAGCGCCCCCCGGGACAGGGATAGAGACCCAGTACTTC	CASSPAPPGTGIETQYF
few	TRBV2	-	TRBJ1-2	TGTGCCAGCAGTGGGAGCGGTTATGGCTACACCTTC	CASSGSGYGYTF
-	TRBV13	TRBD2	TRBJ2-7	TGTGCCAGCAGCCAGACAGCGGGAGCTGGGTACGAGCAGTACTTC	CASSQTAGAGYEQYF
-	TRBV18	-	TRBJ1-2	TGTGCCAGCTCACCAATGGGGGAGGCCTCGAATGGCTACACCTTC	CASSPMGEASNGYTF
-	TRBV10-3	-	TRBJ1-4	TGTGCCATCAGTGAGTGGGCCGAAAATGAAAAACTGTTTTTT	CAISEWAENEKLFF